The 4 T cell receptor beta chains listed next were all sequenced from one sample in a study of shared clonotypes between healthy human individuals. Assay used: immunoSEQ multiplex PCR; TCRdb lists only in-frame clones, some missing. The sample contains over 700,000 clones, around 70% of which appear only once. The specimen was memory CD4+ T cells sorted from blood. The sample's subset: CD45RA-negative fraction. The source is a woman aged 25-40 years in good health.

The chain combines TRBV19 with TRBJ2-2, with 11 nucleotides matching TRBD1. Germline CDR1 and CDR2: LNHDA and SQIVND (reference sequence). The CDR3 has 14 amino acids. V gave up 7 bases and J gave up 6 bases; unmatched junction bases: 4. In nucleotides, the CDR3 is TGTGCCAGTAAGGGACAGGGGGGTTCCGGGGAGCTGTTTTTT. Translation gives CASKGQGGSGELFF.

The gene calls are TRBV11-3 and TRBJ1-1; unclear D gene. The germline CDR1 and CDR2 sequences are SGHNT and YENEEA. Deletions cut 5 bases from V and 2 bases from J, with 12 bases between. This CDR3 is built from 14 residues. CDR3 loop: CASSQSGLNTEAFF. The CDR3 bases are TGTGCCAGCAGCCAGAGCGGGCTTAACACTGAAGCTTTCTTT.

On this clone: This may come from a read error, since a much larger clone is one base off. The J gene is TRBJ2-7, the V gene TRBV7-9; no reliable D call. Germline assignment: CDR1 SEHNR and CDR2 FQNEAQ (reference sequence). The ends were cut back, 3 bases at V and 3 bases at J, with 3 bases in the middle. This CDR3 region has 11 residues. CDR3: CASSFHYEQYF. CDR3 sequence (DNA): TGTGCCAGCAGCTTCCACTACGAGCAGTACTTC. Looking up the rest from reference TRBV7-9 and TRBJ2-7 gives the full variable domain: DTGVSQNPRHKITKRGQNVTFRCDPISEHNRLYWYRQTLGQGPEFLTYFQNEAQLEKSRLLSDRFSAERPKGSFSTLEIQRTEQGDSAMYLCASSFHYEQYFGPGTRLTVT.

This clone has just a few counts. The V and J genes are TRBV4-1 and TRBJ2-1; tentative D call: TRBD2 (5 bases). The CDR3 is made up of 18 amino acids. From germline, CDR1 is MGHRA and CDR2 YSYEKL. Trimming left V 1 base short and J 8 bases short, with 24 bases between. CDR3 sequence (DNA): TGCGCCAGCAGCCAAGGACTTTTTGGTGGCGGGCCCGCCGATGAGCAGTTCTTC. Amino acids: CASSQGLFGGGPADEQFF.